This T cell receptor beta chain was found in a study of cytomegalovirus exposure and HLA in healthy donors. The overall study: In an early release, HLA-typed donors contributed tens of millions of unique TCR sequences.

With 2 bases clipped from V and 7 bases from J, the junction kept 7 bases outside the gene matches. This CDR3 has 14 amino acids. The germline gives CDR1 SGHAT, CDR2 FQNNGV. General observations from the study: Sequencing probably produced one cluster of sequence variants that were highly shared. Being indistinguishable, some V segments were excluded, TRBV6-2 and TRBV6-3 among them.

The PCR contained 60 Vbeta and 13 Jbeta primers. The protocol was immunoSEQ multiplex PCR, while the TCRdb copy is restricted to in-frame clones and leaves out a portion. Here the sample spans 100,000 to 150,000 clones, approximately 8% being singletons. This clone was detected a few times. What it recognizes is unknown. This chain joins TRBV11-2 and TRBJ1-2; 7 bases agree with TRBD1. The source is a woman aged 40 to 50 in good health and CMV-seropositive. The sequencing sample was made of PBMCs. In nucleotides, the CDR3 is TGTGCCAGCAGCTTAAGGGCAAGGGGGCTTGGCTACACCTTC. This translates into CASSLRARGLGYTF.